Detailed here is one TCR beta chain. This sample stems from a study of Ad26.COV2.S vaccination and SARS-CoV-2 variants. About the research overall: Donor had been placed in the Ad26.COV2.S arm of the COV1001 trial. The study gave Ad26.COV2.S intramuscularly, once or twice 56 days apart.

Treatment defined: roughly 18 received Ad26.COV2.S at low or high dose, single or two shots; roughly 5 received placebo; per-sample allocation not given. Collection of samples fell on day 63 after the first vaccine or placebo injection. Adults aged 18-55 years in Boston included the donor. The vaccine antigen was prefusion-stabilized Wuhan SARS-CoV-2 spike. TCRdb's copy holds only in-frame clones and misses some; the assay was immunoSEQ multiplex PCR. The profile covers a few hundred thousand clones, with about 87% appearing a single time and 2.5% to 3.5% taken by the ten largest. The CDR3 runs 15 residues. The trim removed 0 bases at V and 6 bases at J, leaving 5 bases unmatched. Germline assignment: CDR1 MNHEY and CDR2 SMNVEV (reference sequence).

The receptor was derived from a person aged 18-60 years who received the Ad26.COV2.S COVID-19 vaccine or a placebo. The source material was peripheral blood, sampled in a trial of Ad26.COV2.S vaccine versus placebo. The V gene is TRBV27, the J gene TRBJ1-5; 7 bases map to TRBD1. CDR3 residues: CASSLSGGGGQPQHF. CDR3 in DNA: TGTGCCAGCAGTTTATCAGGGGGCGGGGGTCAGCCCCAGCATTTT.